Listed here are 31 T cell receptor beta chains from one sample, sequenced in a study of cytomegalovirus exposure and HLA in healthy donors. PCR primers comprised 60 Vbeta and 13 Jbeta primers. This table comes from immunoSEQ multiplex PCR, and its TCRdb copy is limited to in-frame clones, with some not included. The sample records 100,000 to 150,000 clones, 60% to 85% being singletons. Sample: PBMCs. The receptors come from a female donor in good health and CMV-seronegative.

The chain combines TRBV2 with TRBJ2-3, with 10 bases identical to TRBD2. Germline V gene lookup returns CDR1 SNHLY and CDR2 FYNNEI. The V and J ends lost 6 bases and 4 bases, in that order; junction bases with no gene match: 4. The CDR3 spans 14 residues. The CDR3 spells CASRAGGSPDTQYF. DNA for the CDR3: TGTGCCAGCAGAGCGGGGGGGTCACCAGATACGCAGTATTTT.

This chain joins TRBV28 and TRBJ2-7, with 16 bases matching TRBD2. The CDR3 is 20 amino acids. Trimming at V came to 4 bases and at J to 4 bases, leaving 16 bases not matched to a gene. Germline-derived CDR1 and CDR2 are MDHEN and SYDVKM. Written as DNA, the CDR3 is TGTGCCAGCAGTTCTGAAACCCGGGACAGGGGACTAGCGGGAGGGTACGAGCAGTACTTC. Protein product: CASSSETRDRGLAGGYEQYF.

This clone appeared once. This rearrangement joins TRBV7-6 to TRBJ2-3, with 15 bases lining up with TRBD2. Per germline, CDR1 SGHVS and CDR2 FNYEAQ. This CDR3 comprises 18 residues. Germline trimming cut 2 bases from V and 2 bases from J; bases unmatched to any gene: 5. The DNA of the CDR3 is TGTGCCAGCAGCTTAAGGGGACTAGCGGGAGGCCTCACAGATACGCAGTATTTT. It codes for CASSLRGLAGGLTDTQYF.

The genes are TRBV5-8 and TRBJ2-1; 11 bases match TRBD2. With 8 bases clipped from V and 4 bases from J, the junction kept 5 bases outside the gene matches. Germline V CDR1 and CDR2: SGHTS, YDEGEE. The CDR3 has 14 amino acids. The CDR3 DNA follows: TGTGCCAGAGGACTAGCGGGTCGGTACAATGAGCAGTTCTTC. This sequence encodes CARGLAGRYNEQFF. The entire variable domain, with the rest obtained from reference TRBV5-8 and TRBJ2-1, is as follows: EAGVTQSPTHLIKTRGQQATLRCSPISGHTSVYWYQQALGLGLQFLLWYDEGEERNRGNFPPRFSGRQFPNYSSELNVNALELEDSALYLCARGLAGRYNEQFFGPGTRLTVL.

With regard to this clone: The CDR3 does not close with the conserved phenylalanine or tryptophan, likely indicating a read error. This chain joins TRBV9 and TRBJ2-7; TRBD1 aligns across 8 bases. Germline V lookup: CDR1 SGDLS, CDR2 YYNGEE. This CDR3 has 14 amino acids. The trim removed 3 bases at V and 0 bases at J, leaving 2 bases unmatched. CDR3 sequence: CASSDGQGSYEQYL. In DNA form, the CDR3 reads TGTGCCAGCAGCGACGGACAGGGCTCCTACGAGCAGTACCTC.

In its sample, this clone was seen a few times. The rearrangement joins TRBV5-1 to TRBJ2-3; D is undetermined. CDR3 length: 14 amino acids. The V gene lost 6 bases and the J gene lost 1 base, with 12 bases spanning the gap. The germline V gene has CDR1 SGHRS and CDR2 YFSETQ. The CDR3 nucleotides read TGCGCCAGCAACCCAGTTCATCGCACAGATACGCAGTATTTT. Its translation is CASNPVHRTDTQYF.

This chain links TRBV30 with TRBJ1-3; D uncertain. CDR1 and CDR2 (germline): GTSNPN, SVGIG (reference sequence). This CDR3 contains 13 residues. Trimming pared 5 bases from V and 2 bases from J, leaving 10 bases between. The CDR3 coding sequence is TGTGCCTGGGAAGAGGGCCCTGGAAACACCATATATTTT. Amino acids: CAWEEGPGNTIYF.

The V gene is TRBV11-2, the J gene TRBJ1-2; D may be TRBD1 (6 bases). The CDR3 runs 17 residues. Looked up from germline, CDR1 is SGHAT and CDR2 is FQNNGV. V was trimmed by 4 bases and J by 5 bases, leaving 23 bases between them. The CDR3 loop is CASSSPLARGEGYGYTF. The CDR3 coding sequence is TGTGCCAGCAGCTCTCCCCTGGCCAGGGGAGAGGGTTATGGCTACACCTTC.

The CDR3 loop reads CASSQHPNRQPNEKLFF. CDR3 nucleotides: TGCGCCAGCAGCCAACACCCGAACCGACAGCCCAATGAAAAACTGTTTTTT. The V gene is TRBV4-1, the J gene TRBJ1-4, with D possibly matching TRBD1 (5 bases). This CDR3 comprises 17 residues. The V end lost 2 bases, the J end lost 5 bases, and 18 bases lay between the germline ends. Germline V gene sequence: CDR1 MGHRA, CDR2 YSYEKL.

This CDR3 is CAWATGSYSPLHF. DNA of the CDR3: TGTGCCTGGGCGACAGGGAGTTATTCACCCCTCCACTTT. The V gene is TRBV30, the J gene TRBJ1-6; 7 positions match TRBD1. After removal of 5 bases from V and 8 bases from J, the junction contained 6 bases not matched to a gene. Looked up from germline, CDR1 is GTSNPN and CDR2 is SVGIG (reference sequence). This CDR3 has 13 residues.

A remark on this clone: One junction end disagrees with the germline gene, perhaps due to a read error. The V call is TRBV18, the J call TRBJ1-1; 9 positions agree with TRBD1. The CDR3 covers 14 residues. Germline V gives CDR1 KGHSH, CDR2 LQKENI. DNA for the CDR3: TGTGCCAACTCACCACAGGGGGCGGACACTGAAGCTTTCTTT. This sequence encodes CANSPQGADTEAFF.

The chain is built from TRBV4-1 and TRBJ2-3, with TRBD2 matching 11 bases. There are 18 residues in the CDR3. J lost 4 bases, V lost 2 bases, and 11 bases had no gene match. From germline, CDR1 is MGHRA and CDR2 YSYEKL. The CDR3 loop reads CASSQRTSGPSFADTQYF. Here the CDR3 DNA reads TGCGCCAGCAGCCAACGGACTAGCGGGCCGTCTTTCGCAGATACGCAGTATTTT.

This sequence joins TRBV4-2 and TRBJ1-2; D is ambiguous. Germline V gene sequence: CDR1 LGHNA, CDR2 YNFKEQ. The germline V and J ends were trimmed by 3 bases and 3 bases, with 8 bases remaining between them. The CDR3 spans 13 residues. The CDR3 DNA reads TGTGCCAGCAGCCAGCCCCCAGACTATGGCTACACCTTC. This translates into CASSQPPDYGYTF.

This CDR3 reads CASSPVGAFTEAFF. CDR3 nucleotides: TGTGCCAGCAGCCCAGTAGGGGCGTTCACTGAAGCTTTCTTT. V gene TRBV7-9 combines with J gene TRBJ1-1; possibly TRBD1 for D (5 bases). The CDR3 totals 14 residues. V was clipped by 5 bases and J by 4 bases, with 14 bases between them. From germline, CDR1 is SEHNR and CDR2 FQNEAQ (reference sequence). Complete variable domain (other parts from reference TRBV7-9 and TRBJ1-1): DTGVSQNPRHKITKRGQNVTFRCDPISEHNRLYWYRQTLGQGPEFLTYFQNEAQLEKSRLLSDRFSAERPKGSFSTLEIQRTEQGDSAMYLCASSPVGAFTEAFFGQGTRLTVV.

This chain joins TRBV30 and TRBJ2-7; possibly TRBD2 for D (6 bases). The V end was cut by 1 base, the J end by 2 bases, with 6 bases between. The CDR3 extends over 12 amino acids. The germline CDR1 and CDR2 sequences are GTSNPN and SVGIG (reference sequence). The CDR3 nucleotides read TGTGCCTGGAGTGGGGGGGCCTACGAGCAGTACTTC. Amino acids: CAWSGGAYEQYF.

This clone was seen more than once but under ten times. The chain is built from TRBV19 and TRBJ2-7; 12 bases align to TRBD2. Trimming cost V 4 bases and J 2 bases; bases outside gene matches: 3. The CDR3 extends over 15 amino acids. CDR1 is LNHDA and CDR2 is SQIVND in the germline V gene (reference sequence). CDR3 bases: TGTGCCAGTAGTACCCTAGCGGGAGGGACCTACGAGCAGTACTTC. This gives the protein CASSTLAGGTYEQYF.

This clone is a singleton in its sample. The CDR3 coding sequence is TGTGCCAGCAGTCCTACTAGCGGGAGCTCCTACGAGCAGTACTTC. This translates into CASSPTSGSSYEQYF. The chain carries TRBV28 and TRBJ2-7, with 11 bases fitting TRBD2. J gave up 0 bases and V 5 bases, and 3 bases lay outside the gene matches. This CDR3 has 15 residues. Per the germline V gene, CDR1 is MDHEN and CDR2 is SYDVKM.

The chain combines TRBV5-5 with TRBJ1-1, with a possible D match to TRBD1 (6 bases). Deletions cut 6 bases from V and 7 bases from J, with 10 bases between. CDR3 size: 11 residues. Germline values: CDR1 SGHKS, CDR2 YYEKEE (reference sequence). The CDR3 DNA follows: TGTGCCAGCACCCCAGGGGTTGAAGCTTTCTTT. This encodes CASTPGVEAFF.

A single count supports this clone. The rearrangement joins TRBV7-6 to TRBJ2-3; the match to TRBD1 covers 7 bases. J was trimmed by 1 base and V by 2 bases; bases with no gene match: 9. The CDR3 consists of 17 residues. Germline lookup yields CDR1 SGHVS and CDR2 FNYEAQ. In DNA form, the CDR3 reads TGTGCCAGCAGCTTACGAACAGGGGAAAGAGGCACAGATACGCAGTATTTT. Amino acid sequence: CASSLRTGERGTDTQYF.

The chain uses TRBV7-2 and TRBJ1-5; no reliable D call. This CDR3 region has 14 residues. Germline CDR1 reads SGHTA; CDR2 reads FQGNSA. Trimming removed 5 bases at V and 4 bases at J, with 12 bases between. The CDR3 DNA reads as TGTGCCAGCAGCCGTTCCCGCGGTAATCAGCCCCAGCATTTT. Its translation is CASSRSRGNQPQHF.

The V call is TRBV28, the J call TRBJ2-3; D remains ambiguous. Germline CDR1 reads MDHEN; CDR2 reads SYDVKM. The CDR3 totals 12 residues. V lost 2 bases and J lost 5, with 5 bases in between. The CDR3 DNA reads as TGTGCCAGCAGTTTAGCCGGAGATACGCAGTATTTT. This translates into CASSLAGDTQYF.

This clone is a singleton in its sample. V gene TRBV5-4 combines with J gene TRBJ2-5; perhaps TRBD2 as D (5 bases). The CDR3 is 14 amino acids. The V end lost 0 bases, the J end lost 5 bases, and 11 bases lay between the germline ends. Germline-derived CDR1 and CDR2 are SGHNT and YYREEE (reference sequence). CDR3 residues: CASSLGLAGETQYF. The CDR3 bases are TGTGCCAGCAGCTTGGGGCTAGCCGGCGAGACCCAGTACTTC.

V is TRBV2 and J is TRBJ2-2; no reliable D call. The CDR3 length is 13 residues. The V gene lost 6 bases and the J gene lost 6 bases, with 11 bases spanning the gap. Germline V gives CDR1 SNHLY, CDR2 FYNNEI. The CDR3 DNA is TGTGCCAGCAGCGCCGAGGCGGCCGGGGAGCTGTTTTTT. It translates to CASSAEAAGELFF.

The chain links TRBV5-8 to TRBJ1-4, with 9 bases aligning to TRBD1. V lost 4 bases and J lost 8; bases outside the gene matches: 18. The CDR3 sequence is 18 residues long. Per germline, CDR1 SGHTS and CDR2 YDEGEE. CDR3 in amino acids: CASSPGTGYILEVEKLFF. CDR3 sequence (DNA): TGTGCCAGCAGCCCCGGGACAGGGTATATTTTGGAAGTGGAAAAACTGTTTTTT.

This chain links TRBV18 with TRBJ2-1; TRBD1 is a possible D gene (5 bases). This CDR3 has 13 residues. V was shortened by 6 bases and J by 5 bases, with 11 bases between the two germline ends. Germline lookup yields CDR1 KGHSH and CDR2 LQKENI. CDR3: CASSPSGHNEQFF. The DNA for the CDR3 is TGTGCCAGCTCCCCGTCAGGGCACAATGAGCAGTTCTTC.

In its sample, this clone was seen a few times. This CDR3 is CASSQTGIVTYEQYF. Written as DNA, the CDR3 is TGTGCCAGCAGCCAGACAGGGATTGTAACCTACGAGCAGTACTTC. V usage is TRBV7-9 and J usage is TRBJ2-7, with 7 bases identical to TRBD1. The CDR3 loop spans 15 amino acids. Losses at the gene ends were 5 bases for V and 2 bases for J; bases not matched to a gene: 9. CDR1 and CDR2 from the germline V gene are SEHNR and FQNEAQ (reference sequence).

The chain recombines TRBV7-9 with TRBJ1-1; tentative D call: TRBD1 (6 bases). Germline V gene lookup returns CDR1 SEHNR and CDR2 FQNEAQ (reference sequence). Trimming took 4 bases from V and 6 from J, leaving 15 bases between them. The CDR3 totals 14 residues. The CDR3 sequence: CASSWSGELSEAFF. CDR3 bases: TGTGCCAGCAGCTGGTCAGGGGAGTTATCTGAAGCTTTCTTT.

The CDR3 sequence is CASSFRGHHTDTQYF. Here the CDR3 DNA reads TGTGCCAGCAGCTTTAGGGGACACCACACAGATACGCAGTATTTT. This sequence joins TRBV7-3 and TRBJ2-3; D perhaps matches TRBD1 (6 bases). Germline CDR1 reads SGHTA; CDR2 reads FQGTGA. V gave up 3 bases and J gave up 2 bases, with 12 bases separating them. The length of the CDR3 is 15 residues.

The chain recombines TRBV20-1 with TRBJ1-1; D unclear. CDR1 is DFQATT and CDR2 is SNEGSKA in the germline V gene (reference sequence). The CDR3 length is 11 residues. Trimming left V 0 bases short and J 6 bases short, with 5 bases between. This CDR3 reads CSARDPAEAFF. The DNA for the CDR3 is TGCAGTGCTAGAGACCCGGCTGAAGCTTTCTTT.

The chain recombines TRBV6-5 with TRBJ2-3, with a weak D call TRBD2 (5 bases). The germline V and J ends were trimmed by 4 bases and 10 bases, with 24 bases remaining between them. CDR3 size: 16 residues. Germline-derived CDR1 and CDR2 are MNHEY and SVGAGI. CDR3 amino acids: CASSSGARILERAQYF. The CDR3, as DNA: TGTGCCAGCAGTTCCGGTGCCCGGATCCTGGAGAGGGCGCAGTATTTT.

V usage is TRBV11-2 and J usage is TRBJ2-5; 15 bases align to TRBD2. CDR3 length: 15 amino acids. Germline loops: CDR1 SGHAT, CDR2 FQNNGV. After removal of 6 bases from V and 10 bases from J, the junction contained 9 bases not matched to a gene. The CDR3 protein is CASRGTSGGILRQYF. The CDR3 DNA sequence: TGTGCCAGCAGAGGGACTAGCGGGGGGATCCTCCGCCAGTACTTC. The full variable domain, its missing parts supplied by reference TRBV11-2 and TRBJ2-5, is EAGVAQSPRYKIIEKRQSVAFWCNPISGHATLYWYQQILGQGPKLLIQFQNNGVVDDSQLPKDRFSAERLKGVDSTLKIQPAKLEDSAVYLCASRGTSGGILRQYFGPGTRLLVL.